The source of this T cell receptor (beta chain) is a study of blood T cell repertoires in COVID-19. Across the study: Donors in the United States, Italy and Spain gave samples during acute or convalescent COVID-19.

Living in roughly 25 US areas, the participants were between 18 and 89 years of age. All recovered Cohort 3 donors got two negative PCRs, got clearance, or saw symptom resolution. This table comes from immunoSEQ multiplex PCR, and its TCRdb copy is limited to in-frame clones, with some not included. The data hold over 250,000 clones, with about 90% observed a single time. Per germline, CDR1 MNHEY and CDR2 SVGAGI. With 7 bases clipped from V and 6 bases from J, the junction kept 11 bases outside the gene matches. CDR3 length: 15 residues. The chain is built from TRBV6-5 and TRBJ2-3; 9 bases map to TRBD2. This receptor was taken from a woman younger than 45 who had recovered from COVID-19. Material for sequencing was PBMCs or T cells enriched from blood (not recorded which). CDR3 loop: CASKRVAGARDTQYF. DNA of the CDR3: TGTGCCAGCAAGAGAGTAGCGGGGGCCCGGGATACGCAGTATTTT.